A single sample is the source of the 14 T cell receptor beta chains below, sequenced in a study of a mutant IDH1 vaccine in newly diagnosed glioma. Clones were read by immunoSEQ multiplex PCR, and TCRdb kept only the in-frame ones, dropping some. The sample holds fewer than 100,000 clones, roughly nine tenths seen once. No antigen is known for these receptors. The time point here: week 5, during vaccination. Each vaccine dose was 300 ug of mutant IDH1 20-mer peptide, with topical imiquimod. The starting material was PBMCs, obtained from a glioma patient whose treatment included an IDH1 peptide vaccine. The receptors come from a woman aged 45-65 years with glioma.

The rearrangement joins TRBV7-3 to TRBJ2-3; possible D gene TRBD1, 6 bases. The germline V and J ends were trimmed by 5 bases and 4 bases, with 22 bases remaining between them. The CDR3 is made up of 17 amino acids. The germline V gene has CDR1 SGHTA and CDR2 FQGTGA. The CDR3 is CASSTGQGSKIADTQYF. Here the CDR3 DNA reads TGTGCCAGCAGCACCGGGCAGGGGTCTAAGATCGCAGATACGCAGTATTTT. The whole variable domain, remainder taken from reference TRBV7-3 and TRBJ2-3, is GAGVSQTPSNKVTEKGKYVELRCDPISGHTALYWYRQSLGQGPEFLIYFQGTGAADDSGLPNDRFFAVRPEGSVSTLKIQRTERGDSAVYLCASSTGQGSKIADTQYFGPGTRLTVL.

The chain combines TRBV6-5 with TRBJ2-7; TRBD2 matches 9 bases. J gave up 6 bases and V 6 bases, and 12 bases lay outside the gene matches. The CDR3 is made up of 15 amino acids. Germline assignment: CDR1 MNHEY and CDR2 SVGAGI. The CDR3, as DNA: TGTGCCAGCAGCCAGGGGTTAGCGGGAGTAGGCGAGCAGTACTTC. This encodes CASSQGLAGVGEQYF.

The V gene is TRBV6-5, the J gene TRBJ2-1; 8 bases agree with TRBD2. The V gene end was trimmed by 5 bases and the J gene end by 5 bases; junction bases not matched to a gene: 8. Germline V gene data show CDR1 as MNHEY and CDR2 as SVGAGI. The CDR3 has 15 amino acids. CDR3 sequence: CASSLLAEGDNEQFF. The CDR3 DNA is TGTGCCAGCAGTCTACTAGCGGAGGGGGACAATGAGCAGTTCTTC.

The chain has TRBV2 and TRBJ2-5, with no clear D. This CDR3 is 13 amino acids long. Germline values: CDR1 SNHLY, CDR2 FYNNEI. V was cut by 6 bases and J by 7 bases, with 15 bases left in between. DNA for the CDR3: TGTGCCAGCAGGGGCGACGACCACGGGACCCAGTACTTC. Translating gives CASRGDDHGTQYF.

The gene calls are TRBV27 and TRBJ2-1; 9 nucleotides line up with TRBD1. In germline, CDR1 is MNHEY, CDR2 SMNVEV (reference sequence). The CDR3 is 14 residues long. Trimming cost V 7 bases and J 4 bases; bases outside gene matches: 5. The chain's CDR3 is CASTPGQGYNEQFF. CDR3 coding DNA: TGTGCCAGCACGCCGGGACAGGGTTACAATGAGCAGTTCTTC.

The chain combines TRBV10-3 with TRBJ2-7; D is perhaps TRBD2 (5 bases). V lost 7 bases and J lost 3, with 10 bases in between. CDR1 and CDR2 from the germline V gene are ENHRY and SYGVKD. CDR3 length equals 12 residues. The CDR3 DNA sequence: TGTGCCATCACGGCCGGAGGCTACGAGCAGTACTTC. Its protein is CAITAGGYEQYF.

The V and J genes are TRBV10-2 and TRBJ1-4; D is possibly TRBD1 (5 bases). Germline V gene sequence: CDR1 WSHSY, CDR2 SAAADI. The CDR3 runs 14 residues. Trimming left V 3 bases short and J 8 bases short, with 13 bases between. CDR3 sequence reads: CASSDASQGEKLFF. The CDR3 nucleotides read TGCGCCAGCAGTGACGCATCCCAGGGAGAAAAACTGTTTTTT.

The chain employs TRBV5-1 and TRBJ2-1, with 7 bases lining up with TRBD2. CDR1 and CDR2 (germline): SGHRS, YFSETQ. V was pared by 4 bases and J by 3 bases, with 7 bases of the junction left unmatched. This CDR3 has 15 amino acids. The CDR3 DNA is TGCGCCAGCAGCGATATAGCGGGCCTCTACAATGAGCAGTTCTTC. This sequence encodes CASSDIAGLYNEQFF.

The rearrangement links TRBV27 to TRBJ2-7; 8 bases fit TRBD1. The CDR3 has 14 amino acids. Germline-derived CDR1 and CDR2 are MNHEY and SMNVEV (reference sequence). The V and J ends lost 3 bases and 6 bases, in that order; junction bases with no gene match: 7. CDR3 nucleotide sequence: TGTGCCAGCAGTTTCAGTCAGGGGGCGAGCGAGCAGTACTTC. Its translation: CASSFSQGASEQYF.

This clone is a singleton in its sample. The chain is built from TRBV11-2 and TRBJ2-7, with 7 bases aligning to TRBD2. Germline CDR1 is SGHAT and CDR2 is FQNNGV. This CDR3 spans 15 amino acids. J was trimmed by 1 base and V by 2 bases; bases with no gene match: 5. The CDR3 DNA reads TGTGCCAGCAGCTTATACCGGGGGGATTCCTACGAGCAGTACTTC. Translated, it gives CASSLYRGDSYEQYF.

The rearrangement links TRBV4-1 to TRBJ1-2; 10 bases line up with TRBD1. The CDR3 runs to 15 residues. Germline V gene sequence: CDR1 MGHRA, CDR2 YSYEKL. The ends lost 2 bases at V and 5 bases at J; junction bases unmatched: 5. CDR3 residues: CASSQRDRGGYGYTF. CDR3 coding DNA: TGCGCCAGCAGCCAAAGGGACAGGGGAGGATATGGCTACACCTTC.

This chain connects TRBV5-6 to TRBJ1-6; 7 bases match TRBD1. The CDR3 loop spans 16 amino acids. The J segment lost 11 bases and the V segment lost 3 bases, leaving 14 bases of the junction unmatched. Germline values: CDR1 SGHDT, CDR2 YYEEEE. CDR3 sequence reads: CASSSLRQGNLPPLHF. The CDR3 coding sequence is TGTGCCAGCAGCTCATTAAGACAGGGTAATCTTCCACCCCTCCACTTT.

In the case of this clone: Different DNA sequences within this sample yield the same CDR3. CDR3 DNA: TGCGCCAGCAGCCCTTCGACAGGTATGAACACTGAAGCTTTCTTT. This sequence encodes CASSPSTGMNTEAFF. The V call is TRBV10-1, the J call TRBJ1-1, with a tentative D call TRBD1 (6 bases). Germline V gene sequence: CDR1 WNHNN, CDR2 SYGVQD (reference sequence). The CDR3 is 15 amino acids. V lost 6 bases and J lost 0, with 14 bases in between.

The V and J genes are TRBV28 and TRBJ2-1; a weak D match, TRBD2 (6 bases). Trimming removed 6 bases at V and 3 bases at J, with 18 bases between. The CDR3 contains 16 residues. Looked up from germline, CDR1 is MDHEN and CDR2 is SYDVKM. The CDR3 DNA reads TGTGCCAGCAGCACAGCGGGCCGCCTTATCTACAATGAGCAGTTCTTC. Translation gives CASSTAGRLIYNEQFF.